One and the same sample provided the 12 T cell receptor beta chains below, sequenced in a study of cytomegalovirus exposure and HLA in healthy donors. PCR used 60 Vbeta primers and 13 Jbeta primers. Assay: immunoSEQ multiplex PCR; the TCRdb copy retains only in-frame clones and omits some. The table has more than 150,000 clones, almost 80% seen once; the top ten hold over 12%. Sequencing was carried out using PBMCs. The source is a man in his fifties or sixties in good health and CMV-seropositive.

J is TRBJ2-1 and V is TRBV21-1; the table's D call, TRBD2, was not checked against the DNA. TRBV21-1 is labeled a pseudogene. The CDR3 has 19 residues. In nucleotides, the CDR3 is TGTGCCAGCAGCAAAGGGTACGATCGGTGGCTAGCGGGGAACAATGAGCAGTTCTTC. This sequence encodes CASSKGYDRWLAGNNEQFF.

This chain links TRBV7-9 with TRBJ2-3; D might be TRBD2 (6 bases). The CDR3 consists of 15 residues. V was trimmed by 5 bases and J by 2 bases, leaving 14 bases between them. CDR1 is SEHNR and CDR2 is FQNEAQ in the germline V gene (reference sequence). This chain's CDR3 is CASSVGRGDTDTQYF. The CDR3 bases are TGTGCCAGCAGCGTAGGGCGGGGAGACACAGATACGCAGTATTTT.

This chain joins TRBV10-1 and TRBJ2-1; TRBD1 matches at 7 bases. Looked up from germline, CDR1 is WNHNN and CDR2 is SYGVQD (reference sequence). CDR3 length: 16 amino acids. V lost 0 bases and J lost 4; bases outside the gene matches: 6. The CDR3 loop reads CASSESWDSRYNEQFF. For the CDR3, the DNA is TGCGCCAGCAGTGAGTCTTGGGACAGTCGGTACAATGAGCAGTTCTTC.

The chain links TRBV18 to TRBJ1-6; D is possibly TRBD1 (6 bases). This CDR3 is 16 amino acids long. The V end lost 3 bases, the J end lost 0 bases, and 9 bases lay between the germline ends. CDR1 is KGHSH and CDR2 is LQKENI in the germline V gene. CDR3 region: CASSPDRSSYNSPLHF. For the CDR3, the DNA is TGTGCCAGCTCACCCGACAGGAGCTCCTATAATTCACCCCTCCACTTT.

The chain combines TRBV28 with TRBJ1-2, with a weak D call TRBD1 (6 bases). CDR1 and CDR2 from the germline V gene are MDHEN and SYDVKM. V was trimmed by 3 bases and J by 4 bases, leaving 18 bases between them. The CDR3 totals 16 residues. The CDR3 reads CASSLPSGQIAYGYTF. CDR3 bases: TGTGCCAGCAGTTTGCCCTCAGGACAGATAGCCTATGGCTACACCTTC.

CDR3 sequence reads: CATSTKSLRTGVLPDTQYF. The CDR3 nucleotides read TGTGCCACCAGCACAAAATCCCTCCGGACAGGGGTACTGCCAGATACGCAGTATTTT. V and J are TRBV15 and TRBJ2-3, with 9 positions matching TRBD1. V lost 4 bases to trimming and J lost 4 bases; unmatched junction nucleotides: 18. This CDR3 contains 19 residues. CDR1 and CDR2 from the germline V gene are LNHNV and YYDKDF (reference sequence).

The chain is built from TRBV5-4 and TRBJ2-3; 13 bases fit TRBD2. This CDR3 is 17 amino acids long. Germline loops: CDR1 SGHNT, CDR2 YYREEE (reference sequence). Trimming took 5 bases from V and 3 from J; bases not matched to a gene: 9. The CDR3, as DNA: TGTGCCAGCAGTCGGGCGGGACTAGCGGGGTTAACAGATACGCAGTATTTT. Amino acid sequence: CASSRAGLAGLTDTQYF.

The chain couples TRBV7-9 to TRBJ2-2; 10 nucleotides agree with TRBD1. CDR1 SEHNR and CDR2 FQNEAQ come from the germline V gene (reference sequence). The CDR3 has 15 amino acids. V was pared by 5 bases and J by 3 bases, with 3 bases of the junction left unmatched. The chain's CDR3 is CASSRTGGHTGELFF. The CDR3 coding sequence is TGTGCCAGCAGCCGGACAGGGGGTCACACCGGGGAGCTGTTTTTT.

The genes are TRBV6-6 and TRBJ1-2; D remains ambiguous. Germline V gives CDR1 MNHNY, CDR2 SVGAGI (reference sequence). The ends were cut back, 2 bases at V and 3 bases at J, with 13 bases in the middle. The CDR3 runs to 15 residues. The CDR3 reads CASSYLQPGDYGYTF. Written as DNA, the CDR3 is TGTGCCAGCAGTTACCTCCAACCCGGTGACTATGGCTACACCTTC.

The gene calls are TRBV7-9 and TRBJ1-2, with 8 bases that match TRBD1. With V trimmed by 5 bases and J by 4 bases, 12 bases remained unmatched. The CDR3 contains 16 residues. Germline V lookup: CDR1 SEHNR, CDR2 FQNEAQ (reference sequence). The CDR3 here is CASSPGGTGQAYGYTF. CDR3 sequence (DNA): TGTGCCAGCAGCCCCGGGGGGACGGGACAGGCCTATGGCTACACCTTC.

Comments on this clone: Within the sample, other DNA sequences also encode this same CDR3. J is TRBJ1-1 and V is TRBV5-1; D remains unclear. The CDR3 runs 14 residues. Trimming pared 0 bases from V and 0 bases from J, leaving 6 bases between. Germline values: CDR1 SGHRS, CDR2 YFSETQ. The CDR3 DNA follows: TGCGCCAGCAGCTTGGACAGTCTGAACACTGAAGCTTTCTTT. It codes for CASSLDSLNTEAFF.

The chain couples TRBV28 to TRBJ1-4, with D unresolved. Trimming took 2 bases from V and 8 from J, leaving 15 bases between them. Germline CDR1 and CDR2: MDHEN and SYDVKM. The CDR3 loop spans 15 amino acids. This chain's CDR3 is CASSLPAPAREKLFF. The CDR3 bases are TGTGCCAGCAGTTTACCGGCCCCAGCTAGGGAAAAACTGTTTTTT.